This entry concerns a single T cell receptor beta chain. Its antigen is still unknown. Primers for the PCR totalled 60 Vbeta and 13 Jbeta. Sequencing was performed with immunoSEQ multiplex PCR; in TCRdb, only in-frame clones are kept and a portion is missing. The data show about 130,000 clones, with 65% to 85% seen just once and over 6.5% held by the top ten. The CDR3 sequence is 17 residues long. Germline trimming cut 5 bases from V and 7 bases from J; bases unmatched to any gene: 12. Germline V lookup: CDR1 SGHTA, CDR2 FQGTGA. The data were taken from a study of cytomegalovirus exposure and HLA in healthy donors. Broader study findings: The CMV antigen specificity of three CMV-associated chains was confirmed through in vitro analysis. In a later analysis, across HLA loci, associated TCR counts were highest for DRB1, lowest for HLA-C. Some V segments (TRBV6-2 and TRBV6-3 among them) were excluded as indistinguishable. Reports described diagnosis of cytomegalovirus status by the classifier as highly specific and sensitive.

The TCR originated in a man aged 25 to 40 in good health and CMV-seronegative. This chain joins TRBV7-3 and TRBJ2-1; 12 nucleotides agree with TRBD2. Sequencing used PBMCs. In DNA, the CDR3 is TGTGCCAGCAGCCCAAGGCCTAGCGGGGGGGCATGGAATGAGCAGTTCTTC. Translated, it gives CASSPRPSGGAWNEQFF. The full variable domain, with the rest looked up from reference TRBV7-3 and TRBJ2-1, is GAGVSQTPSNKVTEKGKYVELRCDPISGHTALYWYRQSLGQGPEFLIYFQGTGAADDSGLPNDRFFAVRPEGSVSTLKIQRTERGDSAVYLCASSPRPSGGAWNEQFFGPGTRLTVL.